One sample yielded the 24 T cell receptor beta chains listed below, sequenced in a study of shared clonotypes between healthy human individuals. Generated by immunoSEQ multiplex PCR, the TCRdb table keeps only in-frame clones and is missing some. Of about 680,000 clones in the sample, around 74% are singletons; the top ten hold 1.5% to 2%. Sequenced: memory CD4+ T cells sorted from blood. Subset meaning: CD45RA-negative fraction. These receptors all come from a woman in her 30s in good health.

The chain couples TRBV9 to TRBJ2-3; 10 bases agree with TRBD1. The CDR3 is made up of 15 amino acids. Germline-derived CDR1 and CDR2 are SGDLS and YYNGEE. With 1 base clipped from V and 3 bases from J, the junction kept 2 bases outside the gene matches. The CDR3: CASSVSGQGTDTQYF. Written as DNA, the CDR3 is TGTGCCAGCAGCGTATCGGGACAGGGGACAGATACGCAGTATTTT.

The genes are TRBV18 and TRBJ2-7; perhaps TRBD1 as D (6 bases). Per germline, CDR1 KGHSH and CDR2 LQKENI. V was cut by 5 bases and J by 5 bases, with 16 bases left in between. The CDR3 loop spans 14 amino acids. The CDR3 here is CASSSSGVPDEQYF. Here the CDR3 DNA reads TGTGCCAGCTCATCGTCAGGGGTTCCTGACGAGCAGTACTTC.

A few counts support this clone. J is TRBJ2-7 and V is TRBV19; 7 bases align to TRBD1. This CDR3 spans 14 amino acids. CDR1 is LNHDA and CDR2 is SQIVND in the germline V gene (reference sequence). The V segment lost 4 bases and the J segment 1 base; nucleotides outside the gene matches: 4. The CDR3: CASSKGQVSYEQYF. CDR3 nucleotides: TGTGCCAGTAGTAAAGGACAGGTTTCCTACGAGCAGTACTTC.

The chain uses TRBV28 and TRBJ1-2; D not resolved. V was clipped by 5 bases and J by 4 bases, with 14 bases between them. The CDR3 consists of 14 residues. From germline, CDR1 is MDHEN and CDR2 SYDVKM. CDR3 coding DNA: TGTGCCAGCAGTCCCCGAGTTAAGGGCTATGGCTACACCTTC. It yields the protein CASSPRVKGYGYTF.

This clone has only one observation. At one of its ends the junction is not consistent with the germline gene, which may arise from a read error. This rearrangement joins TRBV5-4 to TRBJ2-2; D is uncertain. Germline V gene data show CDR1 as SGHNT and CDR2 as YYREEE (reference sequence). The CDR3 runs to 14 residues. CDR3 amino acids: CASSLAGNPGELFF. DNA of the CDR3: TGTGCCAGCAGCTTGGCTGGGAACCCCGGGGAGCTGTTTTTT.

This clone came up many times. The V gene is TRBV2, the J gene TRBJ1-1, with no clear D. Trimming took 6 bases from V and 0 from J, leaving 11 bases between them. From germline, CDR1 is SNHLY and CDR2 FYNNEI. The CDR3 consists of 14 residues. Written as DNA, the CDR3 is TGTGCCAGCAGCCCCGCCTGGCTGAACACTGAAGCTTTCTTT. Protein product: CASSPAWLNTEAFF.

The chain is built from TRBV5-1 and TRBJ2-7, with 8 nucleotides matching TRBD1. Trimming removed 3 bases from V and 2 bases from J; junction bases left unmatched: 4. This CDR3 contains 14 residues. Germline V gene lookup returns CDR1 SGHRS and CDR2 YFSETQ. CDR3 region: CASSSGQEPYEQYF. CDR3 nucleotides: TGCGCCAGCAGCTCGGGACAGGAACCCTACGAGCAGTACTTC.

This chain uses TRBV30 with TRBJ1-5; D is unclear. The CDR3 totals 14 residues. V lost 2 bases and J lost 0, with 8 bases in between. Germline CDR1 reads GTSNPN; CDR2 reads SVGIG (reference sequence). CDR3 nucleotides: TGTGCCTGGAGTAGACTAGATAGCAATCAGCCCCAGCATTTT. Protein product: CAWSRLDSNQPQHF.

As concerns this clone: Other DNA sequences within the sample encode an identical CDR3. V gene TRBV2 combines with J gene TRBJ2-1; D possibly corresponds to TRBD2 (5 bases). The germline V gene encodes CDR1 SNHLY and CDR2 FYNNEI. V was cut by 7 bases and J by 0 bases, with 10 bases left in between. CDR3 size: 14 residues. CDR3 sequence (DNA): TGTGCCAGCACCAGGCTAGCCTCCTACAATGAGCAGTTCTTC. As protein: CASTRLASYNEQFF.

The chain is built from TRBV30 and TRBJ2-7; 9 bases match TRBD2. The CDR3 extends over 14 amino acids. Germline values: CDR1 GTSNPN, CDR2 SVGIG (reference sequence). V trimming: 3 bases; J trimming: 6 bases; junction bases outside the gene matches: 9. CDR3 bases: TGTGCCTGGAGGACTAGCGGCTCGCCCCCCGAGCAGTACTTC. It translates to CAWRTSGSPPEQYF.

V usage is TRBV28 and J usage is TRBJ1-5; D remains ambiguous. CDR1 is MDHEN, CDR2 SYDVKM, per germline. Trimming stripped 6 bases from V and 0 bases from J, with 6 bases between. CDR3 length: 13 residues. CDR3 in amino acids: CASRESSNQPQHF. The CDR3 nucleotides are TGTGCCAGCAGGGAGAGTAGCAATCAGCCCCAGCATTTT.

The V and J genes are TRBV28 and TRBJ2-7; 9 nucleotides line up with TRBD1. Germline lookup yields CDR1 MDHEN and CDR2 SYDVKM. The CDR3 loop spans 15 amino acids. Trimming took 6 bases from V and 6 from J; bases not matched to a gene: 12. CDR3 nucleotides: TGTGCCAGCAGAACCGCCGGGACAGGGAGTGGCGAGCAGTACTTC. Translating gives CASRTAGTGSGEQYF.

Regarding this clone: A much larger clone lies a single base off, so this may be a read error. At the DNA level, this CDR3 is encoded by other sequences in the same sample as well. CDR3 sequence reads: CASSSQRDTEAFF. CDR3 nucleotide sequence: TGTGCCAGCAGCTCCCAACGGGACACTGAAGCTTTCTTT. J is TRBJ1-1 and V is TRBV11-1; no definite D call. Trimming shortened V by 4 bases and J by 3 bases, and 9 bases separated the two germline ends. Germline values: CDR1 SGHAT, CDR2 FQDESV (reference sequence). The CDR3 is made up of 13 amino acids.

This clone has only a few counts. J is TRBJ2-2 and V is TRBV5-1, with D perhaps assigned TRBD1 or TRBD2 (6 bases each). The V and J ends lost 2 bases and 0 bases respectively, with 11 bases between them. The CDR3 is 16 amino acids. The germline CDR1 and CDR2 sequences are SGHRS and YFSETQ. CDR3 sequence: CASSLRGATNTGELFF. For the CDR3, the DNA is TGCGCCAGCAGCTTAAGGGGGGCCACGAACACCGGGGAGCTGTTTTTT.

The chain is built from TRBV19 and TRBJ2-1; 10 positions match TRBD1. The germline CDR1 and CDR2 sequences are LNHDA and SQIVND (reference sequence). Unmatched junction bases numbered 2, after V lost 11 bases and J lost 4 bases. This CDR3 has 12 residues. The CDR3 reads CAAGQGYNEQFF. The CDR3, as DNA: TGTGCCGCGGGACAGGGGTACAATGAGCAGTTCTTC.

The chain joins TRBV27 to TRBJ2-7; weak D call: TRBD1 (5 bases). Per the germline V gene, CDR1 is MNHEY and CDR2 is SMNVEV (reference sequence). The CDR3 runs to 13 residues. Trimming removed 10 bases from V and 1 base from J, with 14 bases in between. Written as DNA, the CDR3 is TGTGCCACCAGAGGACATACGTCCTACGAGCAGTACTTC. Its translation is CATRGHTSYEQYF.

The chain has TRBV5-1 and TRBJ2-5; D remains ambiguous. The germline CDR1 and CDR2 sequences are SGHRS and YFSETQ. V was trimmed by 3 bases and J by 1 base, leaving 19 bases between them. The CDR3 is 17 amino acids. The CDR3 DNA reads as TGCGCCAGCAGCTCGCTCACCATCCGTGAGGCCCAAGAGACCCAGTACTTC. Translation: CASSSLTIREAQETQYF.

The V and J genes are TRBV18 and TRBJ1-2; 12 bases are a match to TRBD1. The CDR3 totals 18 residues. In germline, CDR1 is KGHSH, CDR2 LQKENI. J was trimmed by 4 bases and V by 1 base; bases with no gene match: 10. CDR3 amino acids: CASSPLGTGGAQVYGYTF. In DNA, the CDR3 is TGTGCCAGCTCACCACTAGGGACAGGGGGCGCCCAGGTCTATGGCTACACCTTC. Complete variable domain (other parts from reference TRBV18 and TRBJ1-2): NAGVMQNPRHLVRRRGQEARLRCSPMKGHSHVYWYRQLPEEGLKFMVYLQKENIIDESGMPKERFSAEFPKEGPSILRIQQVVRGDSAAYFCASSPLGTGGAQVYGYTFGSGTRLTVV.

V usage is TRBV6-1 and J usage is TRBJ1-2, with 7 bases lining up with TRBD1. The CDR3 contains 15 residues. Per the germline V gene, CDR1 is MNHNS and CDR2 is SASEGT. V lost 1 base, J lost 4 bases, and 6 bases stayed unmatched. The CDR3 sequence is CASSEGGRGAYGYTF. DNA of the CDR3: TGTGCCAGCAGTGAAGGTGGCAGGGGGGCCTATGGCTACACCTTC.

There are a few counts of this clone. The V gene is TRBV7-8, the J gene TRBJ2-1; D unclear. Germline V CDR1 and CDR2: SGHVS, FQNEAQ. Deletions cut 4 bases from V and 7 bases from J, with 8 bases between. The CDR3 runs to 12 residues. The CDR3, as DNA: TGTGCCAGCAGCTGGATTTGGAATGAGCAGTTCTTC. It specifies CASSWIWNEQFF.

The rearrangement uses TRBV6-5 and TRBJ2-3, with 10 bases that match TRBD1. Germline V gives CDR1 MNHEY, CDR2 SVGAGI. The CDR3 is 16 amino acids. The J segment lost 1 base and the V segment lost 3 bases, leaving 4 bases of the junction unmatched. The DNA of the CDR3 is TGTGCCAGCAGTTATTCCGGGACAGGGGGCACAGATACGCAGTATTTT. It is translated as CASSYSGTGGTDTQYF.

The J gene is TRBJ2-1, the V gene TRBV7-2, with a tentative D call TRBD2 (5 bases). The ends were cut back, 5 bases at V and 5 bases at J, with 16 bases in the middle. The germline gives CDR1 SGHTA, CDR2 FQGNSA. The CDR3 consists of 15 residues. The CDR3 sequence: CASSRSRGGNNEQFF. The CDR3 DNA reads TGTGCCAGCAGCCGGTCCAGAGGAGGAAACAATGAGCAGTTCTTC.

The rearrangement joins TRBV2 to TRBJ2-7, with TRBD2 as a possible D gene (5 bases). CDR3 length: 16 residues. V was clipped by 2 bases and J by 6 bases, with 20 bases between them. Looked up from germline, CDR1 is SNHLY and CDR2 is FYNNEI. The CDR3 protein is CASSETPPSGASEQYF. The CDR3 DNA is TGTGCCAGCAGTGAAACACCCCCCAGCGGAGCATCCGAGCAGTACTTC.

J is TRBJ2-7 and V is TRBV18; D possibly corresponds to TRBD1 (6 bases). The V and J ends lost 2 bases and 5 bases respectively, with 16 bases between them. The V gene's germline CDR1 is KGHSH and CDR2 LQKENI. The CDR3 loop spans 15 amino acids. CDR3 loop: CASSPSVTGTDEQYF. In DNA, the CDR3 is TGTGCCAGCTCACCATCAGTGACAGGTACGGACGAGCAGTACTTC.